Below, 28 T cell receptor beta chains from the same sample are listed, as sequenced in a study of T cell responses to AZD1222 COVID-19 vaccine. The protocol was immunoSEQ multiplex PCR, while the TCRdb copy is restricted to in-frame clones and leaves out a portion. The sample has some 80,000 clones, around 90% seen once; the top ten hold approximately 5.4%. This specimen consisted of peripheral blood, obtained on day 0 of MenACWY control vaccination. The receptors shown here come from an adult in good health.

The CDR3 region has the DNA TGCAGTGCTAGTCAGCCGCTCGGAAACACTGAAGCTTTCTTT. Translating gives CSASQPLGNTEAFF. This chain connects TRBV20-1 to TRBJ1-1, with D uncertain. Germline V CDR1 and CDR2: DFQATT, SNEGSKA (reference sequence). The CDR3 is 14 amino acids. Trimming pared 3 bases from V and 2 bases from J, leaving 13 bases between.

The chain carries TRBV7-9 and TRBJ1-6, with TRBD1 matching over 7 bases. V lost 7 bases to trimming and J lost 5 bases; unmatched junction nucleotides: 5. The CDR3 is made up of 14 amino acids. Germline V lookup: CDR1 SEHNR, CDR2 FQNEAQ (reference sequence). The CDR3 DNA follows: TGTGCCAGCACCTGGGACAGAGATAATTCACCCCTCCACTTT. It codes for CASTWDRDNSPLHF.

CDR3 in amino acids: CATSPGTVAFTDTQYF. In nucleotides, the CDR3 is TGTGCCACCAGCCCGGGGACAGTTGCCTTCACAGATACGCAGTATTTT. The rearrangement joins TRBV24-1 to TRBJ2-3; the match to TRBD1 covers 7 bases. V lost 7 bases, J lost 2 bases, and 11 bases stayed unmatched. Germline CDR1 KGHDR, CDR2 SFDVKD. The CDR3 is made up of 16 amino acids.

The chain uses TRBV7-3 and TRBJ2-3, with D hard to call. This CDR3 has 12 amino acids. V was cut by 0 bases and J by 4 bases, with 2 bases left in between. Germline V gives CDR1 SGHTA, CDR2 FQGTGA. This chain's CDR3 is CASSLTPDTQYF. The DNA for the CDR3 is TGTGCCAGCAGCTTAACCCCAGATACGCAGTATTTT.

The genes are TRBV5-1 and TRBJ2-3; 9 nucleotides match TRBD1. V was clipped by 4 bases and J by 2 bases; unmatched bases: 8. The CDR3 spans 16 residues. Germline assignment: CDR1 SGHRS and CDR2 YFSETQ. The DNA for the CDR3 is TGCGCCAGCAGCCGGGCGGGACAGGGATTCACAGATACGCAGTATTTT. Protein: CASSRAGQGFTDTQYF.

CDR3 bases: TGTGCCAGCAGAGCGGGGGGGCGTTCCGAGCAGTACTTC. This sequence encodes CASRAGGRSEQYF. The chain carries TRBV6-5 and TRBJ2-7, with 10 positions matching TRBD2. J gave up 6 bases and V 6 bases, and 5 bases lay outside the gene matches. The CDR3 consists of 13 residues. The germline V gene encodes CDR1 MNHEY and CDR2 SVGAGI.

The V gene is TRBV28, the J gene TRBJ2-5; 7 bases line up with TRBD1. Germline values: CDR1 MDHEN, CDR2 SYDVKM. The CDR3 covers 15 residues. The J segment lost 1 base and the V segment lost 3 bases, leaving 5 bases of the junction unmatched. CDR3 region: CASSFDRDSQETQYF. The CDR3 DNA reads TGTGCCAGCAGTTTTGACCGGGACAGCCAAGAGACCCAGTACTTC.

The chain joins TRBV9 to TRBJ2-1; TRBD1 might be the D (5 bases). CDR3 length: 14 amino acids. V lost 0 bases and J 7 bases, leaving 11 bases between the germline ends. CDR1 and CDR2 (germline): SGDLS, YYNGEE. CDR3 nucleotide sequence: TGTGCCAGCAGCGTAGTAGGGGCCCCGAATGAGCAGTTCTTC. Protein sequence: CASSVVGAPNEQFF.

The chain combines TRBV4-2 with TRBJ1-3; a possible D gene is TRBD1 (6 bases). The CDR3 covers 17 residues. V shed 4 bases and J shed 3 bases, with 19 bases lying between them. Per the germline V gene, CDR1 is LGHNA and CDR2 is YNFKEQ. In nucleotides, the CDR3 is TGTGCCAGCAGCCCGGGGGGACACCCACGGGGTGGAAACACCATATATTTT. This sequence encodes CASSPGGHPRGGNTIYF.

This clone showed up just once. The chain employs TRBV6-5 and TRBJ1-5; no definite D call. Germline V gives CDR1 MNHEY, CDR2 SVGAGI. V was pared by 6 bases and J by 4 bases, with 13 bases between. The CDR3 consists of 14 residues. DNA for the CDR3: TGTGCCAGCAGCTCCGGGTCCTCTAATCAGCCCCAGCATTTT. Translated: CASSSGSSNQPQHF.

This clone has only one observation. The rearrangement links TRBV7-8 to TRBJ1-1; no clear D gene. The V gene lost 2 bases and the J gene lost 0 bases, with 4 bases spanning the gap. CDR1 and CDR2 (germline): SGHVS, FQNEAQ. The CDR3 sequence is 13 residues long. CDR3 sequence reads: CASSLSVNTEAFF. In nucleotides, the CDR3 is TGTGCCAGCAGCTTATCAGTGAACACTGAAGCTTTCTTT.

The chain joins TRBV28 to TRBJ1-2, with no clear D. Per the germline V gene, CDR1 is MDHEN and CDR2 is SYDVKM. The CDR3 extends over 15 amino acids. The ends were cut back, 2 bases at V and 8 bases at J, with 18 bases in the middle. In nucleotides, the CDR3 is TGTGCCAGCAGTTTAGAAGGAAACAGTGCCGGGGGCTACACCTTC. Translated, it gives CASSLEGNSAGGYTF.

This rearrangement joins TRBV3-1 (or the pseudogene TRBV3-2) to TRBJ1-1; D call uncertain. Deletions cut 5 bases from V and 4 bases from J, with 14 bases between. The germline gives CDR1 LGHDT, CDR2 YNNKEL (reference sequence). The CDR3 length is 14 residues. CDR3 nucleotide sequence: TGTGCCAGCAGCGAAGTAGGAGATGGCACTGAAGCTTTCTTT. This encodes CASSEVGDGTEAFF.

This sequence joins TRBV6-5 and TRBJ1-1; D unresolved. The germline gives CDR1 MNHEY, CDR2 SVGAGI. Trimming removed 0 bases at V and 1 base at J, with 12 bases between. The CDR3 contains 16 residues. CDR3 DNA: TGTGCCAGCAGTTACTCGTTTTGGGAGGCGAACACTGAAGCTTTCTTT. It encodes CASSYSFWEANTEAFF.

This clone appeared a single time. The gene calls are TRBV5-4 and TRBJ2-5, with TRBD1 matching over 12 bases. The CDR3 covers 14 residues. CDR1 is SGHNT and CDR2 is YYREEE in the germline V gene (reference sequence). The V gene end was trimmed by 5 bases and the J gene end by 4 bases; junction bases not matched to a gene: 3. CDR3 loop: CASSSGQGAETQYF. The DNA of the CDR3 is TGTGCCAGCAGTTCGGGACAGGGGGCAGAGACCCAGTACTTC.

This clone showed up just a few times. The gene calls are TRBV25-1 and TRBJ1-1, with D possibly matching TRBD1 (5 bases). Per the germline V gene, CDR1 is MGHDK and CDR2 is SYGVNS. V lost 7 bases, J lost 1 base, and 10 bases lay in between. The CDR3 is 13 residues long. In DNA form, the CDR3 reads TGTGCCAGCAAGCGGGGGGGGAACACTGAAGCTTTCTTT. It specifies CASKRGGNTEAFF.

CDR3 sequence: CASSFLRMSSGANVLTF. In nucleotides, the CDR3 is TGTGCCAGCAGCTTCTTACGGATGAGCTCTGGGGCCAACGTCCTGACTTTC. The rearrangement links TRBV7-2 to TRBJ2-6; D uncertain. Germline lookup yields CDR1 SGHTA and CDR2 FQGNSA. Trimming stripped 3 bases from V and 0 bases from J, with 12 bases between. The CDR3 is 17 residues long.

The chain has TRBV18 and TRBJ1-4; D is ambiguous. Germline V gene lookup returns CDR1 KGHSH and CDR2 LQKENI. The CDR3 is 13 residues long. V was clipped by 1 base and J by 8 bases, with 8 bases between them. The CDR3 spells CASSPLVGEKLFF. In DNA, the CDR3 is TGTGCCAGCTCACCACTTGTCGGCGAAAAACTGTTTTTT.

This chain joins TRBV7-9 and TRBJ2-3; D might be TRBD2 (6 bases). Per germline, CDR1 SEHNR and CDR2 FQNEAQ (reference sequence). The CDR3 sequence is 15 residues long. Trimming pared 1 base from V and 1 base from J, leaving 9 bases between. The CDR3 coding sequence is TGTGCCAGCAGCTTAGGCGGGGAGCGCACAGATACGCAGTATTTT. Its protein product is CASSLGGERTDTQYF.

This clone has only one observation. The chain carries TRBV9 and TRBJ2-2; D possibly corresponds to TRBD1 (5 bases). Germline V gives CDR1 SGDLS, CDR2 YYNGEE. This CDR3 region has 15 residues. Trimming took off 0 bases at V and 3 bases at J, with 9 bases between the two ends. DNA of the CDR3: TGTGCCAGCAGCGTAGGACAGCAATACACCGGGGAGCTGTTTTTT. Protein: CASSVGQQYTGELFF. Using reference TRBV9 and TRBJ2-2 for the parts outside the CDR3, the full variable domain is DSGVTQTPKHLITATGQRVTLRCSPRSGDLSVYWYQQSLDQGLQFLIQYYNGEERAKGNILERFSAQQFPDLHSELNLSSLELGDSALYFCASSVGQQYTGELFFGEGSRLTVL.

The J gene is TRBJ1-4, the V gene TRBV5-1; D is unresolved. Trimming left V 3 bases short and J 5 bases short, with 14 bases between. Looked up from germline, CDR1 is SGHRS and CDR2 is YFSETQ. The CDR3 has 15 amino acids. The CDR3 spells CASSSSVLGNEKLFF. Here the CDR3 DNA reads TGCGCCAGCAGCTCATCCGTGCTAGGGAATGAAAAACTGTTTTTT. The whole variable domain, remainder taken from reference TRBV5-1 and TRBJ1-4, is KAGVTQTPRYLIKTRGQQVTLSCSPISGHRSVSWYQQTPGQGLQFLFEYFSETQRNKGNFPGRFSGRQFSNSRSEMNVSTLELGDSALYLCASSSSVLGNEKLFFGSGTQLSVL.

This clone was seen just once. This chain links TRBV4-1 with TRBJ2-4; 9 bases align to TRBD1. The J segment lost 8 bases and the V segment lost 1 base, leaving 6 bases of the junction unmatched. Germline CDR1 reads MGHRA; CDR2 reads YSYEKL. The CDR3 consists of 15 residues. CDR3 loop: CASSQVGTGMDIQYF. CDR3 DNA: TGCGCCAGCAGCCAAGTAGGGACAGGGATGGACATTCAGTACTTC.

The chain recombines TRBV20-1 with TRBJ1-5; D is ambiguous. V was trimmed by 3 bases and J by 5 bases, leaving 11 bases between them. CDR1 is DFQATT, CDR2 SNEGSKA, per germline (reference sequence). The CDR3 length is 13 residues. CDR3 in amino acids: CSASLRPYQPQHF. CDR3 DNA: TGCAGTGCTAGTTTAAGGCCGTATCAGCCCCAGCATTTT.

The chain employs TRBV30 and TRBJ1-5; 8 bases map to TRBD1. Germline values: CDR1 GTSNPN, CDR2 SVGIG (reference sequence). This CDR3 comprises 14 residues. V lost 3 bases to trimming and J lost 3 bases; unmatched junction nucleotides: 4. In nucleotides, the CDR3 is TGTGCCTGGAGGAGACAGGGGCCCAATCAGCCCCAGCATTTT. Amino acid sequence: CAWRRQGPNQPQHF. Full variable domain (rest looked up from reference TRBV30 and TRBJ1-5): SQTIHQWPATLVQPVGSPLSLECTVEGTSNPNLYWYRQAAGRGLQLLFYSVGIGQISSEVPQNLSASRPQDRQFILSSKKLLLSDSGFYLCAWRRQGPNQPQHFGDGTRLSIL.

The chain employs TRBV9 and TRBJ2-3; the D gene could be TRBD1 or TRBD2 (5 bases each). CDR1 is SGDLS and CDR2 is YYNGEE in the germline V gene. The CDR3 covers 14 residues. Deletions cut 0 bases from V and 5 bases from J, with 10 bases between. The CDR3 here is CASSVDRGGDTQYF. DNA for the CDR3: TGTGCCAGCAGCGTAGATCGTGGGGGAGATACGCAGTATTTT.

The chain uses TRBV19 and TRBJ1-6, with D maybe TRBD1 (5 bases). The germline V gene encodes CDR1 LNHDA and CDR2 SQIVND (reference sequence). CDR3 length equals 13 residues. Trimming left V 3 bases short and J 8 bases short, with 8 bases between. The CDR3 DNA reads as TGTGCCAGTAGTATCGGGGGTGATTCACCCCTCCACTTT. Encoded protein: CASSIGGDSPLHF.

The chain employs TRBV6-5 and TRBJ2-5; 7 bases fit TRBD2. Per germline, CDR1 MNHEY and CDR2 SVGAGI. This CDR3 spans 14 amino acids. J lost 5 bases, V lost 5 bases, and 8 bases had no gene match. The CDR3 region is CASSTVLGGETQYF. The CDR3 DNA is TGTGCCAGCAGTACCGTCCTGGGAGGGGAGACCCAGTACTTC.

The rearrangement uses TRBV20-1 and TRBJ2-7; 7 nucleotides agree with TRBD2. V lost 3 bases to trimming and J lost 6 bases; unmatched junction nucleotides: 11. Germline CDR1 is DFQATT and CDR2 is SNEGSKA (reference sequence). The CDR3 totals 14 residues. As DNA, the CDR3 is TGCAGTGCTAGTCCCCCGACGGGGGGAGGCGAGCAGTACTTC. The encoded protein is CSASPPTGGGEQYF.